This paragraph reports one T cell receptor beta chain. The antigen remains unidentified. The method was immunoSEQ multiplex PCR; TCRdb's version includes in-frame clones alone and lacks a portion of them. The sample lists more than 140,000 clones; about 87% were seen once. These data originate in a study of T cell responses to AZD1222 COVID-19 vaccine. Whole-study findings and limits: There were mostly white British donors and more females than males, and clonal diversity was possibly underestimated.

The CDR3 is 14 residues long. The V end was cut by 2 bases, the J end by 1 base, with 9 bases between. In germline, CDR1 is MNHEY, CDR2 SVGEGT. The rearrangement uses TRBV6-2 or TRBV6-3 and TRBJ2-7, with unresolved D. The TCR sequence derives from an adult in good health. Material: peripheral blood, obtained on day 0 of MenACWY control vaccination. CDR3 DNA: TGTGCCAGCAGTTACCGCGTTGGGTCCTACGAGCAGTACTTC. It yields the protein CASSYRVGSYEQYF.